This passage covers 9 T cell receptor beta chains from one sample sequenced in a study of cytomegalovirus exposure and HLA in healthy donors. Clones were sequenced by immunoSEQ multiplex PCR, and TCRdb holds only the in-frame ones, with some missing. The sample lists 150,000 to 200,000 clones, 85% seen once, with 15% to 20% in the top ten. Sequencing used PBMCs. All receptors derive from a man between 18 and 35 years old in good health and CMV-seropositive.

The rearrangement joins TRBV6-6 to TRBJ1-1; 10 bases align to TRBD1. Germline CDR1 reads MNHNY; CDR2 reads SVGAGI (reference sequence). V lost 4 bases and J lost 11; bases outside the gene matches: 10. The CDR3 is 14 amino acids. The CDR3 region has the DNA TGTGCCAGCAGTTCGACAGGGGGCGTTGATTACGCTTTCTTT. The encoded protein is CASSSTGGVDYAFF.

V is TRBV28 and J is TRBJ2-7, with D perhaps TRBD1 (6 bases). Trimming removed 5 bases from V and 3 bases from J, with 17 bases in between. CDR3 length: 15 residues. Germline values: CDR1 MDHEN, CDR2 SYDVKM. The CDR3: CASSLSGTHFYEQYF. The CDR3 DNA sequence: TGTGCCAGCAGTCTCTCCGGGACACACTTCTACGAGCAGTACTTC.

The chain combines TRBV2 with TRBJ2-1; no definite D call. Trimming removed 3 bases at V and 2 bases at J, with 11 bases between. This CDR3 spans 15 amino acids. Germline CDR1 is SNHLY and CDR2 is FYNNEI. The CDR3 spells CASSEGRLAYNEQFF. CDR3 bases: TGTGCCAGCAGTGAGGGCCGGTTAGCCTACAATGAGCAGTTCTTC.

The V gene is TRBV6-1, the J gene TRBJ2-2, with D uncertain. Looked up from germline, CDR1 is MNHNS and CDR2 is SASEGT. The CDR3 is 12 residues long. Trimming took off 2 bases at V and 6 bases at J, with 4 bases between the two ends. The CDR3 coding sequence is TGTGCCAGCAGTGAAACGGCCGGGGAGCTGTTTTTT. As protein: CASSETAGELFF.

The chain recombines TRBV7-9 with TRBJ1-2; 8 positions agree with TRBD1. The V segment lost 5 bases and the J segment 8 bases; nucleotides outside the gene matches: 7. The CDR3 sequence is 13 residues long. CDR1 SEHNR and CDR2 FQNEAQ come from the germline V gene (reference sequence). The CDR3 coding sequence is TGTGCCAGCAGCATGACAGGGGAAGGAGGCTACACCTTC. This codes for CASSMTGEGGYTF.

The chain joins TRBV5-4 to TRBJ1-2; D remains unclear. The CDR3 loop spans 16 amino acids. The germline V and J ends were trimmed by 4 bases and 4 bases, with 20 bases remaining between them. In germline, CDR1 is SGHNT, CDR2 YYREEE (reference sequence). CDR3 in amino acids: CASSPAMTRDLYGYTF. In DNA form, the CDR3 reads TGTGCCAGCAGCCCAGCGATGACCCGAGACCTCTATGGCTACACCTTC.

Only one count was recorded for this clone. V gene TRBV28 combines with J gene TRBJ1-1; tentative D call: TRBD1 (5 bases). The CDR3 covers 13 residues. Between the trimmed V and J ends, which lost 5 bases and 1 base, there was a span of 8 bases. Germline V gene lookup returns CDR1 MDHEN and CDR2 SYDVKM. CDR3 residues: CASSGHSNTEAFF. CDR3 DNA sequence: TGTGCCAGCAGTGGACACTCGAACACTGAAGCTTTCTTT.

The rearrangement joins TRBV9 to TRBJ1-2; 7 bases agree with TRBD1. Germline-derived CDR1 and CDR2 are SGDLS and YYNGEE. The CDR3 totals 14 residues. V trimming: 3 bases; J trimming: 5 bases; junction bases outside the gene matches: 7. CDR3 in DNA: TGTGCCAGCAGCGCCGGGACAGCGGTGTATGGCTACACCTTC. It is translated as CASSAGTAVYGYTF.

The rearrangement uses TRBV28 and TRBJ2-2; the match to TRBD1 covers 7 bases. CDR1 MDHEN and CDR2 SYDVKM come from the germline V gene. The CDR3 length is 17 residues. Trimming took 6 bases from V and 7 from J; bases not matched to a gene: 17. CDR3: CASSGQTGLKGGGELFF. The CDR3 bases are TGTGCCAGCAGCGGACAGACAGGGCTCAAAGGTGGCGGGGAGCTGTTTTTT.